This T cell receptor (beta chain) appears in the sequencing data of a study of blood T cell repertoires in COVID-19. Study-level background: The origin of the acute and convalescent COVID-19 samples was the United States, Italy and Spain.

This CDR3 is 16 amino acids long. Germline CDR1 is LGHNT and CDR2 is FRNRAP. V was shortened by 7 bases and J by 0 bases, with 18 bases between the two germline ends. How the authors handled the data: From reference gene primer amplification, estimates of nucleated cell counts were derived. Profiling relied on immunoSEQ multiplex PCR, and the TCRdb table lists in-frame clones only, not all of them. V and J calls and clone size are given by that table; D and trimming were obtained from the DNA. Of nearly 400,000 clones listed, 89% were seen once; the top ten hold 1.5% to 2%. The J gene is TRBJ1-2, the V gene TRBV12-5; D is unclear. This receptor was obtained from a woman aged 25 to 39 who had recovered from COVID-19. The sequenced sample was PBMCs or T cells enriched from blood (not recorded which). CDR3 sequence: CASVGEVLTANYGYTF. The DNA for the CDR3 is TGTGCTAGTGTCGGTGAAGTGCTTACAGCTAACTATGGCTACACCTTC.